Listed below are T cell receptor beta chains from one sample, sequenced in a study of CD8 T cells in Susac syndrome. One entry per CDR3 protein, called by TCRdb with MiXCR from the immunoSEQ multiplex PCR reads. The profile shows fewer than 150,000 distinct CDR3 sequences, around nine tenths of them singletons. The sequenced sample consisted of CD8+ T cells from PBMCs. The origin of the receptors is a human donor with multiple sclerosis. The conserved cysteine and the conserved F or W are not part of the CDR3 here. Each record gives: J gene, V gene, CDR3 protein.

j_call: TRBJ1-5; v_call: TRBV27; cdr3_aa: ASSTGGFGQPQH
j_call: TRBJ1-1; v_call: TRBV30; cdr3_aa: AWSVLAGSTEAF
j_call: TRBJ2-7; v_call: TRBV5-1; cdr3_aa: ASSSFSGQGYEQY
j_call: TRBJ2-7; v_call: TRBV27; cdr3_aa: ASSQVGLAYEQY
j_call: TRBJ2-3; v_call: TRBV5-1; cdr3_aa: ASSLWDRNADTQY
j_call: TRBJ2-5; v_call: TRBV7-2; cdr3_aa: ASTFPRKPLKY
j_call: TRBJ1-2; v_call: TRBV12-3/TRBV12-4; cdr3_aa: ASSWDVEGYT
j_call: TRBJ2-7; v_call: TRBV29-1; cdr3_aa: SVLGYRGNYEQY
j_call: TRBJ2-3; v_call: TRBV5-1; cdr3_aa: ASSPRDSGRPTDTQY
j_call: TRBJ2-2; v_call: TRBV4-1; cdr3_aa: ASSQGSGELSTGELF
j_call: TRBJ2-5; v_call: TRBV23-1; cdr3_aa: ASSQSQDRGRETQY
j_call: TRBJ2-1; v_call: TRBV27; cdr3_aa: ASSLRATYNEQF
j_call: TRBJ1-1; v_call: TRBV7-9; cdr3_aa: ASSYGLGNTEAF
j_call: TRBJ2-2; v_call: TRBV27; cdr3_aa: ASTGDPNTGELF
j_call: TRBJ2-4; v_call: TRBV3-1; cdr3_aa: ASSQEAFSQGDIQY